Listed below are T cell receptor beta chains from one sample, sequenced in a study of cytomegalovirus exposure and HLA in healthy donors. TCRdb keeps only in-frame clones here, not all; method: immunoSEQ multiplex PCR. The sample has around 160,000 clones; 68% are singletons. The sequencing sample was made of PBMCs. Receptors originate from a man in his fifties or sixties in good health and CMV-seronegative. The CDR3 runs from the conserved cysteine through the conserved F or W. Each record gives: D gene, clone size, V gene, J gene, CDR3 DNA, CDR3 protein. The D gene is left open where the match is weak. Clone size appears in some rows only: once, few, many, or a class for an expanded clone.

D: -; size: -; V: TRBV11-2; J: TRBJ2-1; DNA: TGTGCCAGCAGCTTAATTGGTAGCGCCTACAATGAGCAGTTCTTC; CDR3: CASSLIGSAYNEQFF
D: -; size: -; V: TRBV18; J: TRBJ1-5; DNA: TGTGCCAGCTCCCCCTGGGGCTCCAATCAGCCCCAGCATTTT; CDR3: CASSPWGSNQPQHF
D: TRBD1; size: -; V: TRBV11-2; J: TRBJ2-1; DNA: TGTGCCAGCAGGCGGACAGGGGGCGATGAGCAGTTCTTC; CDR3: CASRRTGGDEQFF
D: TRBD1; size: once; V: TRBV5-1; J: TRBJ1-1; DNA: TGCGCCAGCAGCTTGCGCACGGACAGGGCCAGTGGTGAAGCTTTCTTT; CDR3: CASSLRTDRASGEAFF
D: -; size: -; V: TRBV18; J: TRBJ1-5; DNA: TGTGCCAGCTCACCCGACAGTTACAATCAGCCCCAGCATTTT; CDR3: CASSPDSYNQPQHF
D: TRBD2; size: once; V: TRBV15; J: TRBJ2-1; DNA: TGTGCCACCAGCAGGACTAGCGGGGCGGGGAGGGGTGAGCAGTTCTTC; CDR3: CATSRTSGAGRGEQFF
D: TRBD2; size: once; V: TRBV10-1; J: TRBJ2-5; DNA: TGCGCCAGCAGTGGTAGCGGGGGGACACAAGAGACCCAGTACTTC; CDR3: CASSGSGGTQETQYF
D: TRBD1; size: few; V: TRBV18; J: TRBJ2-7; DNA: TGTGCCAGCTCATCCGGGACAGGGACGACCTACGAGCAGTACTTC; CDR3: CASSSGTGTTYEQYF
D: -; size: -; V: TRBV5-1; J: TRBJ1-5; DNA: TGCGCCAGCAGTTCCCAGGGGAATCAGCCCCAGCATTTT; CDR3: CASSSQGNQPQHF
D: TRBD2; size: -; V: TRBV6-1; J: TRBJ2-7; DNA: TGTGCCAGCAGTGCCAGGACTAGCGGGGTATACGAGCAGTACTTC; CDR3: CASSARTSGVYEQYF
D: TRBD1; size: -; V: TRBV6-1; J: TRBJ2-7; DNA: TGTGCCAGCAGTGAGAAAGGGGGACAGGGGCCCTACGAGCAGTACTTC; CDR3: CASSEKGGQGPYEQYF
D: TRBD1; size: -; V: TRBV6-6; J: TRBJ2-5; DNA: TGTGCCAGCAGTTACCAGGGACAGGGAAAGCGGGAGACCCAGTACTTC; CDR3: CASSYQGQGKRETQYF
D: -; size: few; V: TRBV19; J: TRBJ1-5; DNA: TGTGCCAGTAGTGCAAGGGAGGTGGAGCCCCAGCATTTT; CDR3: CASSAREVEPQHF
D: TRBD1; size: few; V: TRBV7-3; J: TRBJ2-1; DNA: TGTGCCAGTGGACAGGGGGCGCCTAATGAGCAGTTCTTC; CDR3: CASGQGAPNEQFF
D: TRBD2; size: -; V: TRBV4-3; J: TRBJ2-2; DNA: TGCGCCAGCAGCCAAGAGGCGCGGGGGGGATGGTCTGGCGGGGAGCTGTTTTTT; CDR3: CASSQEARGGWSGGELFF
D: TRBD1; size: -; V: TRBV5-1; J: TRBJ1-1; DNA: TGCGCCAGCAGCATACAGGGGATGGATGAAGCTTTCTTT; CDR3: CASSIQGMDEAFF
D: -; size: -; V: TRBV6-5; J: TRBJ2-3; DNA: TGTGCCAGCAGTTACTCGGGACTAGGGGGCGATACGCAGTATTTT; CDR3: CASSYSGLGGDTQYF
D: -; size: -; V: TRBV4-1; J: TRBJ2-7; DNA: TGCGCCAGCAGCCTTTGGAGGGGGCCCTACGAGCAGTACTTC; CDR3: CASSLWRGPYEQYF
D: TRBD2; size: -; V: TRBV5-4; J: TRBJ2-2; DNA: TGTGCCAGCAGCCTCCGGCAGGTAGCGGGGGGAAACACCGGGGAGCTGTTTTTT; CDR3: CASSLRQVAGGNTGELFF
D: -; size: -; V: TRBV7-2; J: TRBJ2-2; DNA: TGTGCCAGCAGCTTACGGAGCAGAGAGCTGTTTTTT; CDR3: CASSLRSRELFF
D: -; size: -; V: TRBV23-1; J: TRBJ1-1; DNA: TGCGCCAGCAGTCAATCCGGTCAGGAGAACACTGAAGCTTTCTTT; CDR3: CASSQSGQENTEAFF
D: -; size: -; V: TRBV11-3; J: TRBJ2-3; DNA: TGTGCCAGCAGCTTGGGGGGACCTGCAAGGACAGATACGCAGTATTTT; CDR3: CASSLGGPARTDTQYF
D: -; size: -; V: TRBV18; J: TRBJ2-7; DNA: TGTGCCAGCTCAGGGGGGTCAGCCTCCTACGAGCAGTACTTC; CDR3: CASSGGSASYEQYF
D: -; size: -; V: TRBV5-1; J: TRBJ2-7; DNA: TGCGCCAGCAGCTTGGCCAGCGGGTTCTCCTACGAGCAGTACTTC; CDR3: CASSLASGFSYEQYF
D: TRBD1; size: -; V: TRBV4-1; J: TRBJ2-1; DNA: TGCGCCAGCAGCCAAACAGGGGGAGTCTACAATGAGCAGTTCTTC; CDR3: CASSQTGGVYNEQFF
D: TRBD1; size: -; V: TRBV10-3; J: TRBJ2-5; DNA: TGTGCCATCAGTGATCACAGGGGGAGACAAGAGACCCAGTACTTC; CDR3: CAISDHRGRQETQYF
D: TRBD1; size: few; V: TRBV6-6; J: TRBJ2-1; DNA: TGTGCCAGCAATCCTCGGACAGGGAACTACAATGAGCAGTTCTTC; CDR3: CASNPRTGNYNEQFF
D: TRBD1; size: once; V: TRBV5-4; J: TRBJ1-6; DNA: TGTGCCAGCAGCCTCCGGACAGGGGTAGGTTCACCCCTCCACTTT; CDR3: CASSLRTGVGSPLHF
D: -; size: -; V: TRBV7-2; J: TRBJ2-5; DNA: TGTGCCAGCAGCGCCTTTGGGGGCAAAGAGACCCAGTACTTC; CDR3: CASSAFGGKETQYF
D: -; size: -; V: TRBV10-3; J: TRBJ1-1; DNA: TGTGCCATCAGTGAAACGGGGTTTACTGAAGCTTTCTTT; CDR3: CAISETGFTEAFF
D: TRBD1; size: -; V: TRBV5-1; J: TRBJ1-4; DNA: TGCGCCAGCAGGTCGGGACAGGGGGTTACAACTAATGAAAAACTGTTTTTT; CDR3: CASRSGQGVTTNEKLFF
D: -; size: -; V: TRBV9; J: TRBJ2-3; DNA: TGTGCCAGCGAGCCGGTTTACAGCACAGATACGCAGTATTTT; CDR3: CASEPVYSTDTQYF
D: TRBD1; size: -; V: TRBV27; J: TRBJ2-2; DNA: TGTGCCAGCAGTTTTCTCGGGACAGGGTTAGGGGCCGGGGAGCTGTTTTTT; CDR3: CASSFLGTGLGAGELFF
D: -; size: -; V: TRBV7-6; J: TRBJ2-5; DNA: TGTGCCAGCAGCCCGGGACTCCTCGAGGGGGAGACCCAGTACTTC; CDR3: CASSPGLLEGETQYF
D: -; size: -; V: TRBV21-1; J: TRBJ1-1; DNA: TGTGCCAGCAGCAAAGGACTGACGAACACTGAAGCTTTCTTT; CDR3: CASSKGLTNTEAFF
D: -; size: -; V: TRBV9; J: TRBJ2-3; DNA: TGTGCCAGCAGCCCAACCAGCACTACTACAACAGATACGCAGTATTTT; CDR3: CASSPTSTTTTDTQYF
D: -; size: few; V: TRBV11-1; J: TRBJ2-5; DNA: TGTGCCAGCAGCTTAGTAGCGGAGACCCAGTACTTC; CDR3: CASSLVAETQYF
D: TRBD2; size: few; V: TRBV7-3; J: TRBJ2-7; DNA: TGTGCCAGCAGACAACTAGCGGTTCCCTACGAGCAGTACTTC; CDR3: CASRQLAVPYEQYF
D: -; size: -; V: TRBV6-1; J: TRBJ2-7; DNA: TGTGCCAGCATCGAGGGTCCTGTCGTGGACGAGCAGTACTTC; CDR3: CASIEGPVVDEQYF
D: -; size: -; V: TRBV2; J: TRBJ1-2; DNA: TGTGCCAGCAGTGGAGGAAACCAGGGCTATGGCTACACCTTC; CDR3: CASSGGNQGYGYTF